This is a list of T cell receptor beta chains from one sample in a study of cytomegalovirus exposure and HLA in healthy donors. Some clones are missing from TCRdb's copy, which holds only in-frame ones; the method was immunoSEQ multiplex PCR. The data show around 250,000 clones, with around 81% seen just once and roughly 7.4% held by the top ten. Sequencing input: PBMCs. The receptors stem from a woman aged 60-70 years in good health and CMV-seropositive. CDR3s include the opening cysteine and the closing phenylalanine or tryptophan. A D gene is named only where the DNA matches it firmly. Clone sizes are given selectively: once, few, many, or a class where the clone is expanded.

CASSLGRGLGTDTQYF,TRBV5-1,TRBJ2-3,16,NA,TRBD1
CASSLGQTTGELFF,TRBV7-2,TRBJ2-2,14,NA,TRBD1
CASSPLGRGGDTQYF,TRBV4-1,TRBJ2-3,15,NA,NA
CASSVGGYEQYF,TRBV19,TRBJ2-7,12,NA,NA
CASVTGQGITDTQYF,TRBV28,TRBJ2-3,15,NA,TRBD1
CASSSEDRGDGYTF,TRBV7-9,TRBJ1-2,14,once,TRBD1
CATKDSPSSTDTQYF,TRBV10-2,TRBJ2-3,15,NA,NA
CASDPYTGTNTEAFF,TRBV4-2,TRBJ1-1,15,NA,NA
CASSPTVDTGELFF,TRBV5-4,TRBJ2-2,14,NA,NA
CASSGGLTNTGELFF,TRBV25-1,TRBJ2-2,15,few,TRBD2
CASSERGGGFSYEQYF,TRBV6-1,TRBJ2-7,16,NA,TRBD2
CASSPHLIRNTGELFF,TRBV18,TRBJ2-2,16,NA,NA
CASRLAGRDTQYF,TRBV28,TRBJ2-3,13,NA,TRBD2
CASIPGNSGANVLTF,TRBV6-1,TRBJ2-6,15,NA,NA
CASSRSGPDEQYF,TRBV7-3,TRBJ2-7,13,NA,NA
CASSLRLAPLSYEQYF,TRBV27,TRBJ2-7,16,NA,TRBD2
CAAGQYTGELFF,TRBV6-5,TRBJ2-2,12,NA,NA
CASSENYNQPQHF,TRBV6-1,TRBJ1-5,13,NA,NA
CAWAFQGAEQYF,TRBV30,TRBJ2-7,12,few,NA
CASSGTRNYGYTF,TRBV2,TRBJ1-2,13,NA,NA
CASSEYAGNTGELFF,TRBV25-1,TRBJ2-2,15,NA,NA
CASSGTGGMEQFF,TRBV9,TRBJ2-1,13,NA,TRBD1
CSADTQYF,TRBV29-1,TRBJ2-3,8,NA,NA
CASSPGLAGGTHTDTQYF,TRBV5-1,TRBJ2-3,18,NA,TRBD2
CATSGTALGYTF,TRBV13,TRBJ1-2,12,NA,TRBD1
CSAILAETYNEQFF,TRBV29-1,TRBJ2-1,14,NA,TRBD2
CASRPGQGVGYTF,TRBV2,TRBJ1-2,13,NA,TRBD1
CASSPGGTNIYEQYF,TRBV5-1,TRBJ2-7,15,few,TRBD2
CASSPGAGTSPYNEQFF,TRBV5-1,TRBJ2-1,17,NA,TRBD2
CASIGTSGRAGDTGELFF,TRBV19,TRBJ2-2,18,once,TRBD2
CASSSSGVTNEKLFF,TRBV7-9,TRBJ1-4,15,NA,NA
CASTRTGNYEQYF,TRBV28,TRBJ2-7,13,NA,TRBD1
CASRLEVYEQYF,TRBV10-1,TRBJ2-7,12,NA,NA